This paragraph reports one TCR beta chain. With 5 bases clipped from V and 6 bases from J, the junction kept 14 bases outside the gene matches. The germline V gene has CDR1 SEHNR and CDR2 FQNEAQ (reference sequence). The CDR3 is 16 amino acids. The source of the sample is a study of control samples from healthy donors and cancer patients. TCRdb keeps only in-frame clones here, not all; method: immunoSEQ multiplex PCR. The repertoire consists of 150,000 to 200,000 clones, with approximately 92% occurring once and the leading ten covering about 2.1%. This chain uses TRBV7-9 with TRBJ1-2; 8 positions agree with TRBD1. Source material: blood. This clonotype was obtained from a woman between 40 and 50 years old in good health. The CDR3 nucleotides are TGTGCCAGCAGCCCGTTCCGAGACAGGGGCGAAGATGGCTACACCTTC. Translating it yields CASSPFRDRGEDGYTF.